This record covers a single T cell receptor beta chain. Its antigen is currently unknown. CDR3 length equals 14 residues. The ends were cut back, 4 bases at V and 8 bases at J, with 14 bases in the middle. Germline CDR1 reads SEHNR; CDR2 reads FQNEAQ (reference sequence). The data belong to a study of response to subunit inactivated influenza vaccine. Findings and limits, study-wide: Every seasonal influenza vaccination brings in few new T cells, the authors suggested.

TCRdb independently ran MiXCR on the RT-PCR reads; one entry per CDR3 protein. The sample has over 150,000 distinct CDR3 sequences, about 11% seen once. Sequenced material: CD8+ T cells sorted from PBMCs, taken roughly 24 months after vaccination. The TCR sequence derives from a man between 50 and 69 years old who received an inactivated influenza vaccine. The chain is built from TRBV7-9 and TRBJ1-4, with no clear D. CDR3 DNA sequence: TGTGCCAGCAGCTCCGCCTTGAAGAAGGAAAAACTGTTTTTT. Protein sequence: CASSSALKKEKLFF.